The 13 T cell receptor beta chains given below trace back to one sample, sequenced in a study of PD-1 blockade in mismatch repair-deficient tumors. Produced via immunoSEQ multiplex PCR; TCRdb's table is partial and in-frame only. Of roughly 45,000 clones detected, approximately 80% appear once; the ten largest clones hold less than 3.5%. This sample comprised PBMCs, obtained before pembrolizumab treatment. The receptor source for this set is an adult with mismatch repair-deficient cancer.

This clone was observed a few times. The chain combines TRBV19 with TRBJ2-2; maybe TRBD1 (6 bases). Germline CDR1 LNHDA, CDR2 SQIVND (reference sequence). This CDR3 is built from 16 residues. V was pared by 5 bases and J by 6 bases, with 19 bases between. The CDR3 nucleotides read TGTGCCAGTAGTTTGTTCAGGGGAGCTGGCGCCGGGGAGCTGTTTTTT. Translating it yields CASSLFRGAGAGELFF.

The chain couples TRBV11-3 to TRBJ2-3; 12 positions agree with TRBD2. CDR1 is SGHNT, CDR2 YENEEA, per germline. The CDR3 has 17 residues. The V gene end was trimmed by 4 bases and the J gene end by 1 base; junction bases not matched to a gene: 6. The CDR3 sequence is CASSSGTSGSGTDTQYF. Written as DNA, the CDR3 is TGTGCCAGCAGCTCCGGGACTAGCGGGTCTGGCACAGATACGCAGTATTTT.

This chain joins TRBV5-1 and TRBJ1-1; tentative D call: TRBD1 (6 bases). Germline CDR1 and CDR2: SGHRS and YFSETQ. Trimming pared 0 bases from V and 1 base from J, leaving 10 bases between. The CDR3 contains 15 residues. The CDR3 DNA is TGCGCCAGCAGCTTGGTGGGGGCATCGAACACTGAAGCTTTCTTT. Protein: CASSLVGASNTEAFF.

The table lists this clone with a few counts. The chain joins TRBV18 to TRBJ2-4, with 8 bases that match TRBD1. CDR3 length: 13 residues. Per germline, CDR1 KGHSH and CDR2 LQKENI. V gave up 4 bases and J gave up 13 bases; unmatched junction bases: 9. CDR3 loop: CASSLAGTGSQYF. The CDR3 DNA follows: TGTGCCAGCTCACTCGCCGGGACAGGATCCCAGTACTTC.

The chain joins TRBV7-3 to TRBJ2-1; D remains ambiguous. Trimming stripped 2 bases from V and 6 bases from J, with 11 bases between. Germline lookup yields CDR1 SGHTA and CDR2 FQGTGA. This CDR3 is built from 14 residues. CDR3 protein: CASSLEPTTNEQFF. The CDR3 DNA is TGTGCCAGCAGCTTAGAACCCACGACCAATGAGCAGTTCTTC. Drawing the rest from reference TRBV7-3 and TRBJ2-1, the complete variable domain is GAGVSQTPSNKVTEKGKYVELRCDPISGHTALYWYRQSLGQGPEFLIYFQGTGAADDSGLPNDRFFAVRPEGSVSTLKIQRTERGDSAVYLCASSLEPTTNEQFFGPGTRLTVL.

CDR3 sequence (DNA): TGCAGTGTTCGATCAGGGGAAGCTTTCTTT. Residues: CSVRSGEAFF. The rearrangement uses TRBV20-1 and TRBJ1-1; tentative D call: TRBD1 (5 bases). The germline V gene has CDR1 DFQATT and CDR2 SNEGSKA (reference sequence). This CDR3 spans 10 amino acids. Trimming took 7 bases from V and 8 from J, leaving 11 bases between them.

This CDR3 is CASSQGTSEDNEQFF. CDR3 in DNA: TGCGCCAGCAGCCAAGGGACTAGCGAAGACAATGAGCAGTTCTTC. The gene calls are TRBV4-1 and TRBJ2-1; 9 bases fit TRBD2. The germline CDR1 and CDR2 sequences are MGHRA and YSYEKL. The junction had 3 bases not matched to a gene; V was cut back by 1 base and J by 5 bases. The CDR3 is 15 residues long.

This clone was seen a handful of times. The chain links TRBV28 to TRBJ2-2; D assignment may be TRBD1 or TRBD2 (5 bases each). V lost 3 bases and J 4 bases, leaving 15 bases between the germline ends. Germline V lookup: CDR1 MDHEN, CDR2 SYDVKM. The CDR3 runs to 16 residues. The CDR3 loop reads CASSFERGTGTGELFF. The CDR3 nucleotides read TGTGCCAGCAGTTTTGAGAGGGGAACGGGCACCGGGGAGCTGTTTTTT.

The V call is TRBV27, the J call TRBJ2-3, with D uncertain. Trimming shortened V by 5 bases and J by 2 bases, and 11 bases separated the two germline ends. The CDR3 consists of 14 residues. Germline V gene sequence: CDR1 MNHEY, CDR2 SMNVEV (reference sequence). CDR3 DNA: TGTGCCAGCAGTCCTCGGGCCTCCACAGATACGCAGTATTTT. As protein: CASSPRASTDTQYF.

The genes are TRBV6-5 and TRBJ2-1; D unresolved. Trimming left V 2 bases short and J 9 bases short, with 17 bases between. CDR1 and CDR2 (germline): MNHEY, SVGAGI. The CDR3 runs 15 residues. CDR3 sequence reads: CASSYQIRVTAEQFF. The CDR3 DNA reads as TGTGCCAGCAGTTACCAAATACGGGTTACGGCTGAGCAGTTCTTC.

The V and J genes are TRBV4-2 and TRBJ2-1; 10 bases align to TRBD2. Germline loops: CDR1 LGHNA, CDR2 YNFKEQ. CDR3 size: 16 residues. V dropped 4 bases and J dropped 2; count of bases not matched to a gene: 5. CDR3 protein: CASSPRTSGAYNEQFF. The DNA for the CDR3 is TGTGCCAGCAGCCCTAGGACTAGCGGAGCCTACAATGAGCAGTTCTTC.

The chain has TRBV6-1 and TRBJ2-1; 14 positions match TRBD2. With V trimmed by 2 bases and J by 9 bases, 9 bases remained unmatched. Per the germline V gene, CDR1 is MNHNS and CDR2 is SASEGT. CDR3 length: 17 amino acids. The CDR3 protein is CASSEFGRTSGRREQFF. In nucleotides, the CDR3 is TGTGCCAGCAGTGAATTTGGAAGGACTAGCGGGAGGCGTGAGCAGTTCTTC.

CDR3 amino acids: CASSGDKNTEAFF. DNA for the CDR3: TGTGCCAGCAGCGGTGACAAGAACACTGAAGCTTTCTTT. The V and J genes are TRBV7-9 and TRBJ1-1; D ambiguous. CDR3 length equals 13 residues. V gave up 5 bases and J gave up 1 base, with 8 bases separating them. The germline V gene encodes CDR1 SEHNR and CDR2 FQNEAQ (reference sequence).